This T cell receptor (beta chain) comes out of a study of T cell repertoires in cytomegalovirus infection. Study details: Recently identified HLA-C-restricted CMV epitopes were among the peptides used. Carrying CMV and the relevant HLA type showed in public TCR beta signatures.

Worth noting for this clonotype: The antigen remains unidentified.

MiXCR, applied by TCRdb to the reads, yields one record per CDR3 protein. The table has around 570,000 distinct CDR3 sequences, 40% seen once; the top ten hold over 45%. Findings of the study overall: The ex vivo response showed dominance by HLA-C-restricted CMV-specific TCR beta clonotypes. Cumulative frequency of public TCR beta families picked out carriers of CMV plus the relevant HLA.

CDR3 length: 14 residues. The germline CDR1 and CDR2 sequences are MNHNY and SVGAGI (reference sequence). V lost 6 bases, J lost 5 bases, and 8 bases stayed unmatched. The chain uses TRBV6-6 and TRBJ2-5, with 8 bases fitting TRBD1. The starting material was cultured PBMCs, obtained from culture after CMV antigen stimulation. This TCR derives from a human donor in good health (CMV status not recorded). Some clones in this sample may be carry-over from other donors' samples. The chain's CDR3 is CASRITRDRETQYF. CDR3 sequence (DNA): TGTGCCAGCAGGATCACCCGGGACAGGGAGACCCAGTACTTC.